Below are 14 T cell receptor beta chains sequenced from a single sample in a study of OX40 agonist ivuxolimab in advanced cancers. Clones were read by immunoSEQ multiplex PCR, and TCRdb kept only the in-frame ones, dropping some. Here the sample spans around 30,000 clones, 80% to 95% being singletons. The sample consisted of CD4+ or CD8+ T cells sorted from blood, taken in a trial of the OX40 agonist ivuxolimab. All receptors derive from an adult with an advanced solid tumor such as melanoma, head and neck, liver or kidney cancer.

V gene TRBV7-8 combines with J gene TRBJ1-6; no definite D call. Germline V CDR1 and CDR2: SGHVS, FQNEAQ. V was cut by 2 bases and J by 8 bases, with 13 bases left in between. There are 15 residues in the CDR3. The DNA for the CDR3 is TGTGCCAGCAGCTTAAATAGCGAAAATCATTCACCCCTCCACTTT. Translated: CASSLNSENHSPLHF. Together with reference TRBV7-8 and TRBJ1-6, the CDR3 gives the full variable domain: GAGVSQSPRYKVAKRGQDVALRCDPISGHVSLFWYQQALGQGPEFLTYFQNEAQLDKSGLPSDRFFAERPEGSVSTLKIQRTQQEDSAVYLCASSLNSENHSPLHFGNGTRLTVT.

CDR3 nucleotide sequence: TGTGCCAGCAGTGAAACCGGGACAGGGATGGACGAGCAGTACTTC. It encodes CASSETGTGMDEQYF. This chain joins TRBV6-1 and TRBJ2-7; 9 bases map to TRBD1. The CDR3 extends over 15 amino acids. Per germline, CDR1 MNHNS and CDR2 SASEGT. J was trimmed by 5 bases and V by 2 bases; bases with no gene match: 7.

The rearrangement joins TRBV30 to TRBJ1-2; perhaps TRBD1 as D (5 bases). V lost 2 bases and J lost 8, with 12 bases in between. The CDR3 is 12 residues long. CDR1 is GTSNPN and CDR2 is SVGIG in the germline V gene (reference sequence). The CDR3 here is CAWSPGTRGYTF. The CDR3 coding sequence is TGTGCCTGGAGTCCAGGGACCCGAGGCTACACCTTC. Using reference TRBV30 and TRBJ1-2 for the parts outside the CDR3, the full variable domain is SQTIHQWPATLVQPVGSPLSLECTVEGTSNPNLYWYRQAAGRGLQLLFYSVGIGQISSEVPQNLSASRPQDRQFILSSKKLLLSDSGFYLCAWSPGTRGYTFGSGTRLTVV.

This clone appeared a single time. The genes are TRBV28 and TRBJ1-2; D may be TRBD1 (5 bases). Germline CDR1 is MDHEN and CDR2 is SYDVKM. This CDR3 is 13 amino acids long. V dropped 3 bases and J dropped 5 bases, with 10 bases sitting between them. CDR3 coding DNA: TGTGCCAGCAGTTTGCCGGGACTTTATGGCTACACCTTC. Encoded protein: CASSLPGLYGYTF.

This chain links TRBV6-5 with TRBJ2-7; 10 bases are a match to TRBD1. V lost 6 bases to trimming and J lost 0 bases; unmatched junction nucleotides: 5. Germline V gene sequence: CDR1 MNHEY, CDR2 SVGAGI. This CDR3 has 15 amino acids. The CDR3 region has the DNA TGTGCCAGCAGACTCCGGGACAGGGGCTCCTACGAGCAGTACTTC. Residues: CASRLRDRGSYEQYF.

The V gene is TRBV6-4, the J gene TRBJ2-5, with 11 bases aligning to TRBD1. CDR3 length equals 20 residues. Germline V CDR1 and CDR2: MRHNA, SNTAGT. Trimming removed 5 bases from V and 4 bases from J; junction bases left unmatched: 21. CDR3 nucleotide sequence: TGTGCCAGCAGTCCCTCGTTGGATGGACAGGGGGCTGAAACGGGAGAGACCCAGTACTTC. Amino acids: CASSPSLDGQGAETGETQYF.

This clone was picked up one time. The sample holds other DNA sequences that translate to the same CDR3. The J gene is TRBJ2-5, the V gene TRBV7-9; TRBD2 aligns across 14 bases. The germline gives CDR1 SEHNR, CDR2 FQNEAQ (reference sequence). V was clipped by 3 bases and J by 4 bases; unmatched bases: 4. This CDR3 contains 16 residues. In nucleotides, the CDR3 is TGTGCCAGCAGCTTGGGGACTAGCGGGAGAGCAGAGACCCAGTACTTC. Residues: CASSLGTSGRAETQYF.

The rearrangement links TRBV9 to TRBJ2-7, with TRBD2 matching over 7 bases. The CDR3 contains 17 residues. Trimming took 1 base from V and 4 from J; bases not matched to a gene: 14. Germline V gene lookup returns CDR1 SGDLS and CDR2 YYNGEE. Here the CDR3 DNA reads TGTGCCAGCAGCGTAATTTTATGCGGCGGGAGTGAATACGAGCAGTACTTC. Protein sequence: CASSVILCGGSEYEQYF.

The genes are TRBV19 and TRBJ1-1; D gene uncertain. Trimming stripped 0 bases from V and 11 bases from J, with 13 bases between. Germline V gene lookup returns CDR1 LNHDA and CDR2 SQIVND (reference sequence). This CDR3 has 13 amino acids. The chain's CDR3 is CASSIDRDNAAFF. DNA of the CDR3: TGTGCCAGTAGTATAGATCGTGATAACGCGGCTTTCTTT.

This chain connects TRBV4-1 to TRBJ2-7; D not resolved. Between the trimmed V and J ends, which lost 1 base and 0 bases, there was a span of 4 bases. Germline CDR1 reads MGHRA; CDR2 reads YSYEKL. The CDR3 is made up of 13 amino acids. The CDR3 region is CASSQGISYEQYF. The CDR3 DNA sequence: TGCGCCAGCAGCCAAGGGATCTCCTACGAGCAGTACTTC.

The chain couples TRBV5-1 to TRBJ1-1; tentatively, D is TRBD1 (6 bases). The CDR3 contains 14 residues. V lost 5 bases to trimming and J lost 0 bases, with 11 bases between them. Germline CDR1 and CDR2: SGHRS and YFSETQ. CDR3 loop: CASRSGVLNTEAFF. Here the CDR3 DNA reads TGCGCCAGCAGGTCAGGGGTTTTGAACACTGAAGCTTTCTTT.

The CDR3 DNA reads TGTGCCAGCAGTTACGACAGGGAGTCGGGTCAGCCCCAGCATTTT. Its protein is CASSYDRESGQPQHF. The genes are TRBV6-5 and TRBJ1-5; 7 bases align to TRBD1. Germline-derived CDR1 and CDR2 are MNHEY and SVGAGI. The CDR3 extends over 15 amino acids. Trimming took 2 bases from V and 6 from J; bases not matched to a gene: 7.

The J gene is TRBJ1-1, the V gene TRBV6-1; the D is unclear. CDR1 and CDR2 from the germline V gene are MNHNS and SASEGT. The CDR3 sequence is 12 residues long. Trimming left V 7 bases short and J 1 base short, with 7 bases between. As DNA, the CDR3 is TGTGCCAGCATCCCCGGGAACACTGAAGCTTTCTTT. It translates to CASIPGNTEAFF.

This sequence joins TRBV27 and TRBJ2-1, with TRBD1 as a possible D gene (5 bases). V was cut by 5 bases and J by 5 bases, with 10 bases left in between. The germline gives CDR1 MNHEY, CDR2 SMNVEV (reference sequence). The CDR3 length is 13 residues. DNA of the CDR3: TGTGCCAGCAGTCGGATAGGGGACAATGAGCAGTTCTTC. As protein: CASSRIGDNEQFF.